The source of this T cell receptor beta chain is a study of cytomegalovirus exposure and HLA in healthy donors. Study observations and caveats: Later analysis demonstrated an association between a missense DCLRE1C variant and TCR beta V- and J-gene trimming. Sequencing likely generated an artifact that appeared as a cluster of highly shared sequence variants.

Germline CDR1 SGHRS, CDR2 YFSETQ. CDR3 length equals 15 residues. Primers: 60 Vbeta forward and 13 Jbeta reverse. The method was immunoSEQ multiplex PCR; TCRdb's version includes in-frame clones alone and lacks a portion of them. Here the sample spans some 130,000 clones, roughly four fifths being singletons. Points on this clone: What it recognizes is unknown. One end of the junction varies from germline; a read error may be responsible.

Sequenced sample: PBMCs. The rearrangement joins TRBV5-1 to TRBJ1-2; 8 bases line up with TRBD1. This sequence originates from a man between 25 and 39 years old in good health and CMV-seronegative. CDR3 sequence reads: CASSFARTGNYGYSF. In nucleotides, the CDR3 is TGCGCCAGCAGCTTTGCCCGGACAGGGAACTATGGCTACTCCTTC.